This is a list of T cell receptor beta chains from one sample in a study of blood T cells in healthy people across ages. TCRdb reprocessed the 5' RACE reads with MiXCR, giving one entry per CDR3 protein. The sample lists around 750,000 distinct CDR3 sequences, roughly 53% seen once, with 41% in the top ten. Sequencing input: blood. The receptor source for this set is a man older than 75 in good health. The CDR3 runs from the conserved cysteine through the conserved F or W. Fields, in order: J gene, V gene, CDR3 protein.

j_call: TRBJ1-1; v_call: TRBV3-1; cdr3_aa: CASSQGPGHTEAFF
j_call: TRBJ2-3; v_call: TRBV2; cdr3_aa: CASSEQASGYTDTQYF
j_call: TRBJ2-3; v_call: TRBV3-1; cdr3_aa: CASSRRDSTDTQYF
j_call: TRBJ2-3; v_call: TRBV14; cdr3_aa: CASSQESRRDTQYF
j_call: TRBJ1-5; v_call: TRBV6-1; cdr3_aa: CASSPNTGNQPQHF
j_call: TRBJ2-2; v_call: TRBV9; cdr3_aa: CASSVAHNRRGTGELFF
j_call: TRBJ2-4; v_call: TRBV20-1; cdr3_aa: CSARDMRVAGEKNIQYF
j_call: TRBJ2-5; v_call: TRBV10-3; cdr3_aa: CAISVSANQETQYF
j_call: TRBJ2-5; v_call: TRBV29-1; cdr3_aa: CSARGASGRDQETQYF
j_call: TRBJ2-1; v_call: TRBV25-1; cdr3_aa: CASSDPPDYEQFF
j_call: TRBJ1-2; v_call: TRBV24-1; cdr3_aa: CATSDSRRTGLYGYTF
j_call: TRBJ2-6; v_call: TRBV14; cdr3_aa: CASSQDVHSGANVLTF
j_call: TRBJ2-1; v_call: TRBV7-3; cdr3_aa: CASSRLAGGNNEQFF
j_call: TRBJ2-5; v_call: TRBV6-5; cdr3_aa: CASSYSASKRETQYF
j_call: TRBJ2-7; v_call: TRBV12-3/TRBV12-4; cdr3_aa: CASSLLGAAEQYF